This entry describes one T cell receptor beta chain. There is no known antigen for this receptor. There are no base qualities to consult, and no much larger clone falls within one base. These data originate in a study of cytotoxic CD8 clonotypes in ibrutinib-treated CLL (dated by TCRdb to the early 2020s). Regarding the complete study: The cohort had around twelve relapsed/refractory and around 16 treatment-naive patients; under 18 were IGHV unmutated. Responses were partial in some 24 patients and complete in 2; after median roughly 69 months follow-up, roughly 14 stayed in remission and roughly twelve progressed. Samples at response were collected after a median of about 13 months of treatment, with a range of roughly 6 to 40 months. On average, each sample yielded 255,043 productive templates and roughly 95,000 productive rearrangements. Longitudinal samples were obtainable from about 30% of the 86 participants in the trial. Cryopreserved peripheral blood mononuclear cells were obtained before treatment, at response, and at either sustained remission or disease progression. Every sample from remission and from progressive disease was obtained while the patients were still on ibrutinib. What the research found in general, with its limitations: At ibrutinib response clonality went up, during sustained remission it held steady, and at progression it dropped back toward baseline. Sampling times were not matched between sustained-remission and progressing patients, and lymph node repertoires were not studied. Public clonotypes were rare and either shrank or stayed stable during treatment, and the rise in clonality at ibrutinib response reflected expansion of private clonotypes. Baseline clonality exceeded that of age-matched healthy donors and correlated strongly with circulating CD8+ T-cell counts.

A MiSeq instrument was used for deep resolution sequencing, which targeted depths ranging from 1 in 1 million up to 1 in 200,000 T cells, with coverage averaging 10x for each clonotype. The immunoSEQ hsTCRB Kit was used to generate the TCR beta libraries. The study's own analysis went as follows. Data were analyzed with ImmunoSEQ Data Assistant and ImmunoSEQ Analyzer, with V, D and J genes assigned per IMGT definitions. Clonality, with values ranging from 0 to 1, was calculated as one minus the normalized Shannon entropy of productive rearrangement frequencies. Only overrepresented clonotypes making up at least 0.05% of each patient's repertoire were included in the public clonotype analysis. About a dozen age-matched healthy donor repertoires from immuneACCESS served as clonality controls. TCRdb retrieved this table from immuneACCESS and kept in-frame rearrangements only. Not all clones are present; in checked studies, unresolved V genes account for under half, and no reason is known for the remainder. From that table come the V and J calls and clone size; the DNA was used to work out D and trimming. The sample data list around 140,000 clones, and 70% to 90% of these were observed just once. The top ten clones comprise about 1.9% of the sample.

The time point label here, explained by the study, means: 20 to 25 months on ibrutinib. For TCR beta library preparation, about 2 micrograms of genomic DNA was extracted from cryopreserved PBMCs. Longitudinal blood samples from CLL patients receiving ibrutinib monotherapy were subjected to high-throughput TCR beta sequencing. The patients were enrolled in a single-center, open-label phase 2 trial of ibrutinib monotherapy. The CDR3 spans 15 residues, from the cysteine through the phenylalanine. Only the CDR3 part of the read is kept: 45 bases, read in frame from the first base. From a lookup of the germline V gene, CDR1 and CDR2 are MDHEN and SYDVKM. The junction carries 17 bases between V and J, which are trimmed by 5 bases and 3 bases respectively.

The chain is assembled from TRBV28 and TRBJ2-7; possibly the D gene is TRBD1, per 5 matching bases. Sequencing was performed on PBMCs, taken after 24 months of ibrutinib treatment. This clonotype was obtained from a human donor with chronic lymphocytic leukemia. The nucleotides are TGTGCCAGCAGTCATCCTTGGGGCTCGAACTACGAGCAGTACTTC. Its product reads: CASSHPWGSNYEQYF.